The TCR beta chain described here comes from a study of T cell responses to AZD1222 COVID-19 vaccine. CDR1 and CDR2 (germline): SEHNR, FQNEAQ (reference sequence). This CDR3 is built from 14 residues. The protocol was immunoSEQ multiplex PCR, while the TCRdb copy is restricted to in-frame clones and leaves out a portion. The sample has 150,000 or so clones, about 90% seen once; the top ten hold about 4%. To note about this clone: A read error may produce the germline difference seen at one junction end.

The material sequenced was peripheral blood, taken 28 days after the second AZD1222 dose. The TCR was taken from an adult who received the AZD1222 COVID-19 vaccine. The chain has TRBV7-9 and TRBJ1-2, with no clear D. This CDR3 is CASSLAVPNYGYTF. The CDR3 DNA reads as TGTGCCAGCAGTTTAGCAGTACCAAACTATGGCTACACCTTC.